This TCR beta chain was documented in a study of tumor-infiltrating lymphocytes in oesophageal squamous cell carcinoma. One entry per CDR3 protein, called by TCRdb with MiXCR from the PCR reads. Here the sample spans 20,000 or so distinct CDR3 sequences, 42% being singletons. The junction had 4 bases not matched to a gene; V was cut back by 4 bases and J by 6 bases. CDR3 length: 14 amino acids. CDR1 is SGHTA, CDR2 FQGNSA, per germline. This sequence was found in a female donor with esophageal squamous cell carcinoma. The source material was normal esophageal tissue next to the tumor. This sequence joins TRBV7-2 and TRBJ2-2, with 8 bases fitting TRBD1. The CDR3 DNA reads TGTGCCAGCAGCTCAGGGGGCAGCGCCGGGGAGCTGTTTTTT. As protein: CASSSGGSAGELFF. The complete variable domain, with remaining parts taken from reference TRBV7-2 and TRBJ2-2, reads GAGVSQSPSNKVTEKGKDVELRCDPISGHTALYWYRQSLGQGLEFLIYFQGNSAPDKSGLPSDRFSAERTGGSVSTLTIQRTQQEDSAVYLCASSSGGSAGELFFGEGSRLTVL.